These 21 T cell receptor beta chains came from one sample sequenced in a study of blood T cell repertoires in COVID-19. The protocol was immunoSEQ multiplex PCR, while the TCRdb copy is restricted to in-frame clones and leaves out a portion. The sample shows about 210,000 clones, around 87% of them seen only once. The source material was PBMCs or T cells enriched from blood (not recorded which). These receptors originate from a man aged 25-40 years in a cohort exposed to, infected with or recovered from COVID-19 (not recorded which).

This chain joins TRBV19 and TRBJ2-3; TRBD1 matches 7 bases. The CDR3 consists of 14 residues. Trimming took 10 bases from V and 2 from J; bases not matched to a gene: 9. Germline CDR1 is LNHDA and CDR2 is SQIVND (reference sequence). The DNA of the CDR3 is TGTGCCACCAGCGACAGGGCCATCACAGATACGCAGTATTTT. As protein: CATSDRAITDTQYF.

This clone is a singleton in its sample. The chain joins TRBV9 to TRBJ1-1; maybe TRBD1 (6 bases). The CDR3 is made up of 13 amino acids. V dropped 2 bases and J dropped 6 bases, with 11 bases sitting between them. The V gene's germline CDR1 is SGDLS and CDR2 YYNGEE. This chain's CDR3 is CASSVGDNSEAFF. CDR3 DNA sequence: TGTGCCAGCAGCGTTGGGGACAACTCTGAAGCTTTCTTT.

On this clone: The sample carries other DNA sequences with the same CDR3. This sequence joins TRBV11-2 and TRBJ1-4, with TRBD1 identical over 10 bases. There are 14 residues in the CDR3. Germline V gives CDR1 SGHAT, CDR2 FQNNGV. V lost 1 base to trimming and J lost 8 bases; unmatched junction nucleotides: 1. CDR3: CASSLGQGAEKLFF. The CDR3 bases are TGTGCCAGCAGCTTAGGACAGGGGGCGGAAAAACTGTTTTTT.

The chain uses TRBV4-1 and TRBJ2-4, with 11 bases identical to TRBD2. The CDR3 length is 17 residues. Germline CDR1 is MGHRA and CDR2 is YSYEKL. Trimming took 3 bases from V and 8 from J; bases not matched to a gene: 12. The CDR3 bases are TGCGCCAGCAGCCAGAACCCGTCGACTAGCGGGAATGACATTCAGTACTTC. Translated: CASSQNPSTSGNDIQYF.

V usage is TRBV11-2 and J usage is TRBJ1-2, with 7 bases identical to TRBD1. The CDR3 extends over 16 amino acids. Germline V gives CDR1 SGHAT, CDR2 FQNNGV. With V trimmed by 1 base and J by 4 bases, 9 bases remained unmatched. The CDR3 region is CASSLAPWTGVYGYTF. The CDR3, as DNA: TGTGCCAGCAGCTTAGCCCCTTGGACAGGTGTCTATGGCTACACCTTC.

The chain carries TRBV5-1 and TRBJ1-1; maybe TRBD1 (6 bases). V gave up 2 bases and J gave up 6 bases, with 20 bases separating them. Germline V gene sequence: CDR1 SGHRS, CDR2 YFSETQ. The CDR3 length is 16 residues. CDR3 sequence: CASSFLERRTESEAFF. CDR3 sequence (DNA): TGCGCCAGCAGCTTTTTGGAACGGAGGACAGAATCTGAAGCTTTCTTT.

The chain uses TRBV6-6 and TRBJ1-1; perhaps TRBD1 as D (5 bases). The ends were cut back, 7 bases at V and 4 bases at J, with 22 bases in the middle. The germline gives CDR1 MNHNY, CDR2 SVGAGI (reference sequence). CDR3 size: 16 residues. The CDR3 DNA is TGTGCCAGCACCAAGACAGAGCCGTTTTCGAGCACTGAAGCTTTCTTT. Its protein is CASTKTEPFSSTEAFF.

The gene calls are TRBV5-6 and TRBJ1-5, with D possibly TRBD1 on 6 matching bases. V lost 2 bases and J lost 9, with 24 bases in between. This CDR3 is 17 amino acids long. The germline V gene has CDR1 SGHDT and CDR2 YYEEEE. The CDR3: CASSLGRGQDLWGPQHF. CDR3 in DNA: TGTGCCAGCAGCTTAGGGAGGGGACAAGACCTTTGGGGGCCCCAGCATTTT.

The V and J genes are TRBV2 and TRBJ1-2; D gene ambiguous. The CDR3 contains 12 residues. The V gene's germline CDR1 is SNHLY and CDR2 FYNNEI. Trimming cost V 3 bases and J 4 bases, with 6 bases left between them. The CDR3 here is CASSDRGYGYTF. CDR3 nucleotide sequence: TGTGCCAGCAGTGATAGAGGCTATGGCTACACCTTC.

V is TRBV14 and J is TRBJ1-3, with TRBD1 matching over 12 bases. CDR3 length: 19 amino acids. Germline CDR1 SGHDN, CDR2 FVKESK. The ends lost 3 bases at V and 3 bases at J; junction bases unmatched: 12. CDR3 region: CASSQVPGQGARGGNTIYF. In nucleotides, the CDR3 is TGTGCCAGCAGCCAGGTGCCGGGACAGGGGGCGCGAGGTGGAAACACCATATATTTT.

V and J are TRBV6-5 and TRBJ1-2; D possibly corresponds to TRBD1 (6 bases). CDR3 length: 16 residues. CDR1 is MNHEY and CDR2 is SVGAGI in the germline V gene. V lost 0 bases, J lost 2 bases, and 13 bases lay in between. CDR3 sequence: CASSYSRTGKNYGYTF. CDR3 DNA: TGTGCCAGCAGTTACTCGAGAACAGGGAAGAACTATGGCTACACCTTC.

The chain has TRBV6-2 or TRBV6-3 and TRBJ1-5; D may be TRBD1 (5 bases). V lost 4 bases and J 9 bases, leaving 10 bases between the germline ends. This CDR3 is built from 12 residues. From germline, CDR1 is MNHEY and CDR2 SVGEGT. CDR3 amino acids: CASSFPQGPQHF. As DNA, the CDR3 is TGTGCCAGCAGTTTCCCTCAGGGGCCCCAGCATTTT.

The chain combines TRBV7-9 with TRBJ2-5, with a tentative D call TRBD2 (5 bases). Germline CDR1 and CDR2: SEHNR and FQNEAQ (reference sequence). This CDR3 is built from 15 residues. V gave up 1 base and J gave up 5 bases, with 14 bases separating them. The CDR3: CASSLVVGDGETQYF. As DNA, the CDR3 is TGTGCCAGCAGCTTAGTAGTGGGAGACGGGGAGACCCAGTACTTC.

The chain employs TRBV12-3 or TRBV12-4 and TRBJ1-5; D remains ambiguous. The CDR3 spans 13 residues. Trimming stripped 3 bases from V and 1 base from J, with 4 bases between. The CDR3 sequence: CASSFSSNQPQHF. For the CDR3, the DNA is TGTGCCAGCAGTTTCTCCAGCAATCAGCCCCAGCATTTT.

This rearrangement joins TRBV21-1 to TRBJ1-4; no DNA check was done on the table's D call, TRBD1. TRBV21-1 is noted as a pseudogene. This CDR3 contains 15 residues. The CDR3 is CASSRWTATNEKLFF. The CDR3 coding sequence is TGTGCCAGCAGCCGGTGGACAGCAACTAATGAAAAACTGTTTTTT.

This clone has only a few counts. The rearrangement uses TRBV5-1 and TRBJ2-1; 8 bases match TRBD1. The CDR3 has 16 residues. Trimming cost V 2 bases and J 2 bases; bases outside gene matches: 6. Germline CDR1 and CDR2: SGHRS and YFSETQ. In DNA form, the CDR3 reads TGCGCCAGCAGCTTAAACCCGGGACAGGCCTACAATGAGCAGTTCTTC. As protein: CASSLNPGQAYNEQFF.

This rearrangement joins TRBV18 to TRBJ2-7; D may be TRBD1 (5 bases). The V and J ends lost 2 bases and 2 bases respectively, with 13 bases between them. This CDR3 has 15 amino acids. Germline V gene sequence: CDR1 KGHSH, CDR2 LQKENI. CDR3 sequence: CASSPSVDRTYEQYF. The CDR3, as DNA: TGTGCCAGCTCACCATCGGTCGACAGAACCTACGAGCAGTACTTC.

The chain combines TRBV5-1 with TRBJ2-7, with D possibly matching TRBD1 (6 bases). V lost 4 bases to trimming and J lost 4 bases, with 18 bases between them. Germline-derived CDR1 and CDR2 are SGHRS and YFSETQ. This CDR3 contains 15 residues. CDR3 nucleotide sequence: TGCGCCAGCAGCCATGACAGGCCCGTTCCTTACGAGCAGTACTTC. Amino acid sequence: CASSHDRPVPYEQYF.

The rearrangement uses TRBV29-1 and TRBJ1-5; tentatively, D is TRBD1 (6 bases). Per the germline V gene, CDR1 is SQVTM and CDR2 is ANQGSEA. V gave up 6 bases and J gave up 6 bases, with 18 bases separating them. This CDR3 region has 14 residues. CDR3 region: CSVAWGGAGQPQHF. The CDR3, as DNA: TGCAGCGTCGCCTGGGGGGGGGCTGGTCAGCCCCAGCATTTT.

This chain connects TRBV5-4 to TRBJ2-7, with 9 bases identical to TRBD1. Germline lookup yields CDR1 SGHNT and CDR2 YYREEE (reference sequence). V trimming: 6 bases; J trimming: 3 bases; junction bases outside the gene matches: 16. The CDR3 totals 17 residues. The CDR3 nucleotides are TGTGCCAGCAACTATGACCGAAAACAGGGGGCAGGCTACGAGCAGTACTTC. Translating gives CASNYDRKQGAGYEQYF.

CDR3 DNA: TGTGCCAGCAGCTCCCAACAAGACACCCGGGACAGGGGGCACAACGGGGAGCTGTTTTTT. This encodes CASSSQQDTRDRGHNGELFF. The chain links TRBV9 to TRBJ2-2, with TRBD1 identical over 12 bases. The CDR3 runs 20 residues. J gave up 7 bases and V 4 bases, and 20 bases lay outside the gene matches. The germline V gene has CDR1 SGDLS and CDR2 YYNGEE.